Listed here are 8 T cell receptor beta chains from one sample, sequenced in a study of long-term antiretroviral therapy in people with HIV. Investigators performed immunoSEQ version v3.0 at survey level. The data were produced by immunoSEQ multiplex PCR, yet TCRdb's version contains in-frame clones alone and is incomplete. The sample has 23,000 or so clones, approximately 80% seen once; the top ten hold 19%. The input for sequencing was unsorted PBMCs, taken 0.1 years before starting antiretroviral therapy. The receptors here all came from a man younger than 35 with HIV.

J is TRBJ2-7 and V is TRBV2; no firm D call. The CDR3 totals 15 residues. Trimming pared 2 bases from V and 0 bases from J, leaving 11 bases between. Germline V CDR1 and CDR2: SNHLY, FYNNEI. The CDR3: CASSERSLSSYEQYF. For the CDR3, the DNA is TGTGCCAGCAGTGAACGGTCGTTAAGCTCCTACGAGCAGTACTTC.

The rearrangement links TRBV27 to TRBJ2-7; D unresolved. Trimming stripped 0 bases from V and 7 bases from J, with 10 bases between. CDR3 length: 13 amino acids. From germline, CDR1 is MNHEY and CDR2 SMNVEV (reference sequence). Here the CDR3 reads CASSLSTLGEQYF. CDR3 nucleotides: TGTGCCAGCAGTTTATCGACTTTAGGGGAGCAGTACTTC.

The rearrangement links TRBV6-1 to TRBJ2-5; a possible D gene is TRBD2 (5 bases). The V and J ends lost 1 base and 5 bases respectively, with 11 bases between them. CDR1 is MNHNS and CDR2 is SASEGT in the germline V gene. The CDR3 extends over 14 amino acids. CDR3 in DNA: TGTGCCAGCAGTGAAGAAGAGGGCTATGAGACCCAGTACTTC. Translating gives CASSEEEGYETQYF.

The gene calls are TRBV18 and TRBJ1-1, with no clear D. Germline V gives CDR1 KGHSH, CDR2 LQKENI. The CDR3 has 13 residues. Trimming left V 6 bases short and J 5 bases short, with 13 bases between. In nucleotides, the CDR3 is TGTGCCAGCTCCGGGATGGCTAGGACTGAAGCTTTCTTT. This codes for CASSGMARTEAFF.

This clone was detected only a few times. The V gene is TRBV18, the J gene TRBJ1-2; 7 bases match TRBD1. The CDR3 extends over 13 amino acids. From germline, CDR1 is KGHSH and CDR2 LQKENI. The J segment lost 8 bases and the V segment lost 0 bases, leaving 3 bases of the junction unmatched. The CDR3 DNA follows: TGTGCCAGCTCACCACCCAGGGGGTACGGCTACACCTTC. Amino acids: CASSPPRGYGYTF.

The gene calls are TRBV30 and TRBJ1-1, with D hard to call. Germline V gene lookup returns CDR1 GTSNPN and CDR2 SVGIG (reference sequence). CDR3 length: 11 residues. V was trimmed by 2 bases and J by 10 bases, leaving 11 bases between them. CDR3 nucleotides: TGTGCCTGGAGTTTACTCCCTGGAGCTTTCTTT. This gives the protein CAWSLLPGAFF. The variable domain in full, with the rest retrieved from reference TRBV30 and TRBJ1-1, is SQTIHQWPATLVQPVGSPLSLECTVEGTSNPNLYWYRQAAGRGLQLLFYSVGIGQISSEVPQNLSASRPQDRQFILSSKKLLLSDSGFYLCAWSLLPGAFFGQGTRLTVV.

The chain employs TRBV28 and TRBJ1-2; D might be TRBD1 (5 bases). The CDR3 runs to 13 residues. Germline lookup yields CDR1 MDHEN and CDR2 SYDVKM. V was shortened by 6 bases and J by 2 bases, with 10 bases between the two germline ends. The CDR3 region has the DNA TGTGCCAGCAGGCCGACAGCGAACTATGGCTACACCTTC. It translates to CASRPTANYGYTF.

This clone was picked up a small number of times. V gene TRBV18 combines with J gene TRBJ2-2, with TRBD1 as a possible D gene (5 bases). Per the germline V gene, CDR1 is KGHSH and CDR2 is LQKENI. Trimming stripped 3 bases from V and 9 bases from J, with 20 bases between. The CDR3 runs 16 residues. The CDR3 loop is CASSPESVTVDRELFF. The CDR3 coding sequence is TGTGCCAGCTCACCGGAAAGTGTGACAGTGGACCGGGAGCTGTTTTTT.